This T cell receptor (beta chain) was sequenced in a study of T cells in Graves' hyperthyroidism and ophthalmopathy. This clonotype was seen repeatedly, ten times or more. The antigen is undetermined. Used for diagnoses were clinical symptoms, serum thyroxine and TRAb, thyroid ultrasound and orbital computed tomography. Study results and limitations: Peripheral blood also featured most of the thyroid clonotypes expanded above 0.001.

RNA transcripts served as the template for amplifying TCR beta CDR3 regions. The TCR CDR3 first-round RT-PCR relied on the HTBI primer set. TCRdb used MiXCR to reprocess the multiplex PCR reads, holding one entry per CDR3 protein. The sample contains hundreds of thousands of distinct CDR3 sequences, roughly 14% of which appear only once. CDR1 DFQATT and CDR2 SNEGSKA come from the germline V gene (reference sequence). With V trimmed by 4 bases and J by 1 base, 7 bases remained unmatched. The CDR3 is 16 amino acids. The chain joins TRBV20-1 to TRBJ2-6; 7 bases align to TRBD1. Input material: blood. This TCR was recovered from a woman aged 40 to 49 with Graves' ophthalmopathy. The CDR3 nucleotides are TGCAGTGCTATCGGGGACAGACTTTCTGGGGCCAACGTCCTGACTTTC. Its protein product is CSAIGDRLSGANVLTF.